Listed below are T cell receptor beta chains from one sample, sequenced in a study of blood T cell repertoires in COVID-19. Method: immunoSEQ multiplex PCR; TCRdb's copy keeps in-frame clones and lacks some. The sample records around 130,000 clones, more than 75% being singletons. Sequencing was carried out using peripheral blood. These TCRs come from a man between 65 and 85 years old with active COVID-19. CDR3s include the opening cysteine and the closing phenylalanine or tryptophan. Each record gives: J gene, D gene, V gene, clone size, CDR3 protein, CDR3 DNA. D genes are given only for firm matches. Size is stated for part of the rows, as once, few or many counts, or as a class when the clone is expanded.

J gene: TRBJ2-7
D gene: .
V gene: TRBV13
clone size: .
CDR3 protein: CASSSQEAYEQYF
CDR3 DNA: TGTGCCAGCAGCTCCCAGGAAGCCTACGAGCAGTACTTC

J gene: TRBJ2-7
D gene: .
V gene: TRBV28
clone size: .
CDR3 protein: CASSLLTRRINEQYF
CDR3 DNA: TGTGCCAGCAGTTTACTCACGCGGCGAATTAATGAGCAGTACTTC

J gene: TRBJ2-3
D gene: .
V gene: TRBV11-1
clone size: .
CDR3 protein: CASSLARGPDTQYF
CDR3 DNA: TGTGCCAGCAGCTTAGCGCGGGGACCAGATACGCAGTATTTT

J gene: TRBJ1-5
D gene: TRBD1
V gene: TRBV16
clone size: .
CDR3 protein: CASSQKRGQGSNQPQHF
CDR3 DNA: TGTGCCAGCAGCCAAAAGCGGGGACAGGGCAGCAATCAGCCCCAGCATTTT

J gene: TRBJ1-5
D gene: TRBD1
V gene: TRBV24-1
clone size: .
CDR3 protein: CATSDPGTVNQPQHF
CDR3 DNA: TGTGCCACCAGTGACCCCGGGACAGTCAATCAGCCCCAGCATTTT

J gene: TRBJ1-2
D gene: TRBD1
V gene: TRBV6-2/TRBV6-3
clone size: few
CDR3 protein: CASSERDSAPGGYTF
CDR3 DNA: TGTGCCAGCAGCGAACGGGACAGTGCCCCGGGTGGCTACACCTTC

J gene: TRBJ1-2
D gene: TRBD1
V gene: TRBV6-2/TRBV6-3
clone size: .
CDR3 protein: CASSQPGTGVSDGYTF
CDR3 DNA: TGTGCCAGCAGTCAACCCGGGACAGGAGTGTCGGATGGCTACACCTTC

J gene: TRBJ2-1
D gene: TRBD2
V gene: TRBV7-9
clone size: .
CDR3 protein: CASSSATERGKYNEQFF
CDR3 DNA: TGTGCCAGCAGTTCAGCCACGGAGCGGGGGAAGTACAATGAGCAGTTCTTC

J gene: TRBJ2-7
D gene: .
V gene: TRBV28
clone size: .
CDR3 protein: CASSLGPGDPNEQYF
CDR3 DNA: TGTGCCAGCAGTTTAGGTCCAGGGGACCCTAACGAGCAGTACTTC

J gene: TRBJ1-3
D gene: .
V gene: TRBV28
clone size: .
CDR3 protein: CASSSDTVSGNTIYF
CDR3 DNA: TGTGCCAGCAGTTCGGACACGGTCTCTGGAAACACCATATATTTT

J gene: TRBJ2-5
D gene: .
V gene: TRBV5-5
clone size: .
CDR3 protein: CASSPPPRGYQETQYF
CDR3 DNA: TGTGCCAGCAGCCCCCCCCCTAGGGGCTACCAAGAGACCCAGTACTTC

J gene: TRBJ1-2
D gene: .
V gene: TRBV3-1/TRBV3-2
clone size: .
CDR3 protein: CASSQDRGTGNGYTF
CDR3 DNA: TGTGCCAGCAGCCAAGACCGGGGGACCGGGAATGGCTACACCTTC

J gene: TRBJ2-7
D gene: .
V gene: TRBV21-1
clone size: .
CDR3 protein: CASSNNRGASYEQYF
CDR3 DNA: TGTGCCAGCAGCAATAACAGGGGGGCCTCCTACGAGCAGTACTTC

J gene: TRBJ1-1
D gene: .
V gene: TRBV7-9
clone size: .
CDR3 protein: CASSSQEAFF
CDR3 DNA: TGTGCCAGCAGCTCCCAGGAAGCTTTCTTT